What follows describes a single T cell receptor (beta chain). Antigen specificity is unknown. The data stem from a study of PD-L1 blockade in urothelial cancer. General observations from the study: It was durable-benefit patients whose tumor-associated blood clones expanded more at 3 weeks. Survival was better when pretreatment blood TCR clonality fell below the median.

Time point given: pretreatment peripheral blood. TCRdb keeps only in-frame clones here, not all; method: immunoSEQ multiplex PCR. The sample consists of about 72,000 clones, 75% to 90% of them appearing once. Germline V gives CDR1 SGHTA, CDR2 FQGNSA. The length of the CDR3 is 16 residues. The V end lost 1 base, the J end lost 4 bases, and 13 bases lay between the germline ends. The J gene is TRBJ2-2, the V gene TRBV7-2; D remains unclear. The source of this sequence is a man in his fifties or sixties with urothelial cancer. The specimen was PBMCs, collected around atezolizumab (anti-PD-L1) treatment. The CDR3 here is CASSLGWSHTTGELFF. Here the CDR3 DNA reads TGTGCCAGCAGCTTAGGCTGGAGCCATACCACCGGGGAGCTGTTTTTT.